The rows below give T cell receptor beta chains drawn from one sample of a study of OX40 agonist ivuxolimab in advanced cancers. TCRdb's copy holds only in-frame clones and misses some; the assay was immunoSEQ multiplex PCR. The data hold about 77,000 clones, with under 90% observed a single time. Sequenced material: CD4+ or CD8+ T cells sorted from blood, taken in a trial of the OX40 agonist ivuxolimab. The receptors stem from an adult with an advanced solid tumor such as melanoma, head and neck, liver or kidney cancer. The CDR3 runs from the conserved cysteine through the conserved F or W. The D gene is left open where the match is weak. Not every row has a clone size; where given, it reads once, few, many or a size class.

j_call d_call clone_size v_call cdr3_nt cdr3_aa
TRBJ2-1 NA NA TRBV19 TGTGCCAGTACAACAGGACCGGGATCCTACAATGAGCAGTTCTTC CASTTGPGSYNEQFF
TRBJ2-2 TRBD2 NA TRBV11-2 TGTGCCAGCAGCCCCGGGACGGGGGGAACCGGGGAGCTGTTTTTT CASSPGTGGTGELFF
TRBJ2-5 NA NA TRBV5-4 TGTGCCAGCAGCTTGGGACCCCAAGAGACCCAGTACTTC CASSLGPQETQYF
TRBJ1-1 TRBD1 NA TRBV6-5 TGTGCCAGCAGAGAGACAGGGGATGGCACTGAAGCTTTCTTT CASRETGDGTEAFF
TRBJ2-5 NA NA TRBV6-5 TGTGCCAGCACCACTACCGGGGAAGAGACCCAGTACTTC CASTTTGEETQYF
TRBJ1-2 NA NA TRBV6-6 TGTGCCAGCACCCCCGACGGAGGAAGCGGCTACACCTTC CASTPDGGSGYTF
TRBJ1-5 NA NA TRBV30 TGTGCCTGGGGGAGGAACCAATTCAATCAGCCCCAGCATTTT CAWGRNQFNQPQHF
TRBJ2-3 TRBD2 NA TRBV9 TGTGCCAGCGGCCCCGGGACTAGCGGACCCACAGATACGCAGTATTTT CASGPGTSGPTDTQYF
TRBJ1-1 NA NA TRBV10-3 TGTGCCATCAGTACAGGGCACACTGAAGCTTTCTTT CAISTGHTEAFF
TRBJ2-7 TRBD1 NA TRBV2 TGTGCCAGCGGGGGACAGGGGCCCTACGAGCAGTACTTC CASGGQGPYEQYF
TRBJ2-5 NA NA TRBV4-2 TGTGCCAGCAGCCGATTAGTTGACGGACCGAGCCTCCGGGAGACCCAGTACTTC CASSRLVDGPSLRETQYF
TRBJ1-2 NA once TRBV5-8 TGTGCCAGCAGCTTGGTCCCGGGACCACAAGAAGGCTACACCTTC CASSLVPGPQEGYTF
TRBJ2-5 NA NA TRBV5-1 TGCGCCAGCAGCCGTAGTGGTTGGGAGACCCAGTACTTC CASSRSGWETQYF
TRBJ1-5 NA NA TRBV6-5 TGTGCCAGCAGTTACCGAGACGGGGGGGATCAGCCCCAGCATTTT CASSYRDGGDQPQHF
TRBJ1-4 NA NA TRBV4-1 TGCGCCAGCAGTCACTCTCCCGGGCCATCAACTAATGAAAAACTGTTTTTT CASSHSPGPSTNEKLFF
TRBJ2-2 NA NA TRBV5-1 TGCGCCAGCAGCTTGCCCCGACAGGCGAACACCGGGGAGCTGTTTTTT CASSLPRQANTGELFF
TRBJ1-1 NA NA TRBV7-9 TGTGCCAGCAGCTTAGCGTTCGGGGTGGACACTGAAGCTTTCTTT CASSLAFGVDTEAFF
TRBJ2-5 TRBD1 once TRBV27 TGTGCCAGCAGTCCCGGGACAGGGAGTGCAGAGACCCAGTACTTC CASSPGTGSAETQYF
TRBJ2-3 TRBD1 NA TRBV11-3 TGTGCCAGCAGCCGCAGGGGGAATACGCAGTATTTT CASSRRGNTQYF
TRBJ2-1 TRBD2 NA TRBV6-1 TGTGCCAGCAGTGGAGGACTAGCGAACTACAATGAGCAGTTCTTC CASSGGLANYNEQFF
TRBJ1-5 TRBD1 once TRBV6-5 TGTGCCAGCAGTTTTGACAGGGGAGGCCAGCCCCAGCATTTT CASSFDRGGQPQHF
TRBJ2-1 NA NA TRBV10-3 TGTGCCATCACCGCGAGCACGGCCTACAATGAGCAGTTCTTC CAITASTAYNEQFF
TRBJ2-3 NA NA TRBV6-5 TGTGCCAGCACCCTAAGGGGCCCGAACACAGATACGCAGTATTTT CASTLRGPNTDTQYF
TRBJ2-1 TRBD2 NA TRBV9 TGTGCCAGCAGCCCGCGCAGGGGACTAGCGGGGGGGCTTCCGTACAATGAGCAGTTCTTC CASSPRRGLAGGLPYNEQFF
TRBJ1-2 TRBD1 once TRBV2 TGTGCCAGCACCAAAGGGGGGGACAGGACCTATGGCTACACCTTC CASTKGGDRTYGYTF
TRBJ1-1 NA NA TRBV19 TGTGCCAGTAGTCAAGAATTGAACACTGAAGCTTTCTTT CASSQELNTEAFF
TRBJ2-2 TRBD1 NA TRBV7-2 TGTGCCAGCAGCCCGACAGGGTACGGGGAGCTGTTTTTT CASSPTGYGELFF
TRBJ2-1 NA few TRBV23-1 TGCGCCAGCAGTCGCACGCTTGGCGGGATTGGGAATGAGCAGTTCTTC CASSRTLGGIGNEQFF
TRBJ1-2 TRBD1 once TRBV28 TGTGCCAGCAGTACAACCTACAGGGGGAATGGCTACACCTTC CASSTTYRGNGYTF
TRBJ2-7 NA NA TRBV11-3 TGTGCCAGCAGCTTGAGGGCAGGGGACGGATACGAGCAGTACTTC CASSLRAGDGYEQYF
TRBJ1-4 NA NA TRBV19 TGTGCCAGTAGTACGACACCCCCAGGCAATGAAAAACTGTTTTTT CASSTTPPGNEKLFF
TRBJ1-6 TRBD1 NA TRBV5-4 TGTGCCAGCAGCATCCTACAGGGGGCGCAGTCACCCCTCCACTTT CASSILQGAQSPLHF
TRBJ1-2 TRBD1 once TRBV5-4 TGTGCCAGCAGCAAAGGACAGGGACCGGACTACACCTTC CASSKGQGPDYTF
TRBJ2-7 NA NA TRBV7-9 TGTGCCAGCGCTGCGACAGCAGCCCACCACGAGCAGTACTTC CASAATAAHHEQYF
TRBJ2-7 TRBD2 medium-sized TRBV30 TGTGCCTGGTCACTAGCGGGAGGGTACGAGCAGTACTTC CAWSLAGGYEQYF
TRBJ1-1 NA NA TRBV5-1 TGCGCCAGCAGCTTGGAAGGGGTCGACACTGAAGCTTTCTTT CASSLEGVDTEAFF
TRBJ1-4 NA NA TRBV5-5 TGTGCCAGCAGCCTCGGGGTAGGAGAAAAACTGTTTTTT CASSLGVGEKLFF
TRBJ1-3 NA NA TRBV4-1 TGCGCCAGCAGCCCCCTCCCTGCTGTTGCGAGGGGAAACACCATATATTTT CASSPLPAVARGNTIYF
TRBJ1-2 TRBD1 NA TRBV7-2 TGTGCCAGCAGCAAATTGACAGGGGATGGCTACACCTTC CASSKLTGDGYTF
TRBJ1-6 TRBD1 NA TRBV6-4 TGTGCCAGCAGTTCACAGGGGGGCTCACCCCTCCACTTT CASSSQGGSPLHF
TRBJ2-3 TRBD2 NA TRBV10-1 TGCGCCAGCAGTGATCCTGGGACTAGCGGGGGGGCTTTGGATACGCAGTATTTT CASSDPGTSGGALDTQYF
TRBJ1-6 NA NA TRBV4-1 TGCGCCAGCAGCCCAAGCACAGGTTCCTATAATTCACCCCTCCACTTT CASSPSTGSYNSPLHF
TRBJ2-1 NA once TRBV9 TGTGCCAGCAGCGTGCCACAATCTCCCGGTGAGCAGTTCTTC CASSVPQSPGEQFF
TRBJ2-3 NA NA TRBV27 TGTGCCAGCAGTCTACTCGGGGGCGTCAAATCAGATACGCAGTATTTT CASSLLGGVKSDTQYF
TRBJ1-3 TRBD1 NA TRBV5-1 TGCGCCAGCAGCTTGGCCGACACGGGACAGGGAACTGGAAACACCATATATTTT CASSLADTGQGTGNTIYF
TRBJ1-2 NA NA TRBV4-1 TGCGCCAGCAGCCAAGATTATCGCGCCCGGAGGGACTATGGCTACACCTTC CASSQDYRARRDYGYTF
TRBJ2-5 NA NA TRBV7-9 TGTGCCAGCAGCTTCGAGAGGAAAGAGACCCAGTACTTC CASSFERKETQYF
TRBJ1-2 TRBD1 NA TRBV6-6 TGTGCCACCAGACAGGGGCACTATGGCTACACCTTC CATRQGHYGYTF
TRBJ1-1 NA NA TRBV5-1 TGCGCCAGCAGCTTGGGGGGCGCGGACACTGAAGCTTTCTTT CASSLGGADTEAFF
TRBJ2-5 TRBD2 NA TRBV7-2 TGTGCCAGCACCGTACCTACGTCGGGGGGGGAGACCCAGTACTTC CASTVPTSGGETQYF
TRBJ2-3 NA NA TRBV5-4 TGTGCCAGCAGCTTGGGGGGAACTAGGCGTGTTGGCACAGATACGCAGTATTTT CASSLGGTRRVGTDTQYF
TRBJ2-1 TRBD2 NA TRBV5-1 TGCGCCAGCAGCTTGGGAGCGGGAGCCTACAATGAGCAGTTCTTC CASSLGAGAYNEQFF
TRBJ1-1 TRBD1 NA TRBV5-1 TGCGCCAGCAGTTCCCAGGGGGCGAACACTGAAGCTTTCTTT CASSSQGANTEAFF
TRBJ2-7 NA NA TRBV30 TGTGCCTGGAGCCTCGGGATCTCCTACGAGCAGTACTTC CAWSLGISYEQYF